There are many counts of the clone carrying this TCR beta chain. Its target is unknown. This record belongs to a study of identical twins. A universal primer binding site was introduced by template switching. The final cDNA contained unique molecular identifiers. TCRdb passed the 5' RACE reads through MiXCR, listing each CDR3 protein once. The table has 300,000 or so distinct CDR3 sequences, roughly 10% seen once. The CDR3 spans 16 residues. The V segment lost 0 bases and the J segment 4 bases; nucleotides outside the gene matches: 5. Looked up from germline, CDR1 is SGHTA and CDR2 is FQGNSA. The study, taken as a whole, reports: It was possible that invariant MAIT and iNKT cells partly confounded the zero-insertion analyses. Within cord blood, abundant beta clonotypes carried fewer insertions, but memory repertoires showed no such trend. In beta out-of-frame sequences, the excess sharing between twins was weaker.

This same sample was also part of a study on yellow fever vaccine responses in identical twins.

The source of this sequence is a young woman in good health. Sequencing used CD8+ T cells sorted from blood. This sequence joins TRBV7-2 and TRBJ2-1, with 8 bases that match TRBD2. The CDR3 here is CASSLAEAGGYNEQFF. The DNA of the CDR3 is TGTGCCAGCAGCTTAGCAGAGGCGGGGGGATACAATGAGCAGTTCTTC.